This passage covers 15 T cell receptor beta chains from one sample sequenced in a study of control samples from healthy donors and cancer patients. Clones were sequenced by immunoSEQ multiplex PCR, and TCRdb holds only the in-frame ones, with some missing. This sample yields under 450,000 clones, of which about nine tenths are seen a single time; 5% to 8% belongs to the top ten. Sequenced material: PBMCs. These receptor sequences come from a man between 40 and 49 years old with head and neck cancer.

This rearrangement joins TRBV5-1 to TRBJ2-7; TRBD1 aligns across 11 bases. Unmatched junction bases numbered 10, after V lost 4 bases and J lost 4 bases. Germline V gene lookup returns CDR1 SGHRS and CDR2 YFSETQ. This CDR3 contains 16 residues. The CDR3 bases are TGCGCCAGCAGCACCTGGGACAGGGGGGGTCTATACGAGCAGTACTTC. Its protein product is CASSTWDRGGLYEQYF.

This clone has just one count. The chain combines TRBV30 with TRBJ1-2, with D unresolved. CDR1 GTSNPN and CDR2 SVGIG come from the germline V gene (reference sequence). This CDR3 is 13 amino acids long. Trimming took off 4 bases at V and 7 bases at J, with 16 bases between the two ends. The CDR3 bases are TGTGCCTGGATGGCCCACCTCTCACCTGGCTACACCTTC. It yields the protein CAWMAHLSPGYTF.

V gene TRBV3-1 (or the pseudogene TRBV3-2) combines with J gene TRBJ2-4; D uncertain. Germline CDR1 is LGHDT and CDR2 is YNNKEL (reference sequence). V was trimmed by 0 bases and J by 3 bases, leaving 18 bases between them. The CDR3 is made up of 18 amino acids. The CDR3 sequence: CASSQDSSALGRKNIQYF. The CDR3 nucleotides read TGTGCCAGCAGCCAAGATTCCTCGGCCTTAGGCCGCAAAAACATTCAGTACTTC.

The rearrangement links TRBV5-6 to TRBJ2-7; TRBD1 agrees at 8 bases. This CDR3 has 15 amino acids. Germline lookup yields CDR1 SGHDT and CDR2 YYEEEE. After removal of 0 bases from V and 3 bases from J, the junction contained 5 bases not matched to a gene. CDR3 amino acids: CASSLERQGFYEQYF. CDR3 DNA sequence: TGTGCCAGCAGCTTGGAACGACAGGGGTTCTACGAGCAGTACTTC.

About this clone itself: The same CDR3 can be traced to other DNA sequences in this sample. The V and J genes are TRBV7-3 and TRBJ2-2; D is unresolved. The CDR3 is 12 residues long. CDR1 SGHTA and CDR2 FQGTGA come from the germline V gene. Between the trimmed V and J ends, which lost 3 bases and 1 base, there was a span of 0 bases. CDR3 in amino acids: CASSLNTGELFF. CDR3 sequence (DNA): TGTGCCAGCAGCTTGAACACCGGGGAGCTGTTTTTT. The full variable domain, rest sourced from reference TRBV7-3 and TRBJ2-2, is GAGVSQTPSNKVTEKGKYVELRCDPISGHTALYWYRQSLGQGPEFLIYFQGTGAADDSGLPNDRFFAVRPEGSVSTLKIQRTERGDSAVYLCASSLNTGELFFGEGSRLTVL.

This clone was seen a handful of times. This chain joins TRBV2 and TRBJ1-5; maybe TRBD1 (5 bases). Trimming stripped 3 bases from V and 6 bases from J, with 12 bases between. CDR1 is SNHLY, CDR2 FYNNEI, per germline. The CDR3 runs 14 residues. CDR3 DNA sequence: TGTGCCAGCAGTGAGGGTCCAGGGTTTCAGCCCCAGCATTTT. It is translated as CASSEGPGFQPQHF.

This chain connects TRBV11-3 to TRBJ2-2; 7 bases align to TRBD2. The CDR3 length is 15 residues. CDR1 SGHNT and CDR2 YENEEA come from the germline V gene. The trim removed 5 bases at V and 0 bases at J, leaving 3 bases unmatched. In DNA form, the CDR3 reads TGTGCCAGCAGCACCAGCGGGACGAACACCGGGGAGCTGTTTTTT. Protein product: CASSTSGTNTGELFF.

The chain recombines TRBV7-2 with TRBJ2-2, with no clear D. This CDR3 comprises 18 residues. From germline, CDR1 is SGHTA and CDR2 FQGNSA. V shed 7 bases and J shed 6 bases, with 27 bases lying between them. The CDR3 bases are TGTGCCAGCACCCAAAAGGTCCTAGTCCGAGGTTTCGCCGGGGAGCTGTTTTTT. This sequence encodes CASTQKVLVRGFAGELFF. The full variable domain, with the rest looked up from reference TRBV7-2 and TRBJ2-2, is GAGVSQSPSNKVTEKGKDVELRCDPISGHTALYWYRQSLGQGLEFLIYFQGNSAPDKSGLPSDRFSAERTGGSVSTLTIQRTQQEDSAVYLCASTQKVLVRGFAGELFFGEGSRLTVL.

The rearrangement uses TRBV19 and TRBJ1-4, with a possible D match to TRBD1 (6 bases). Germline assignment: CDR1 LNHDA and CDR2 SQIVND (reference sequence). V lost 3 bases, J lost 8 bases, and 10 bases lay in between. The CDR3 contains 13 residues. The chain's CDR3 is CASSMAGEEKLFF. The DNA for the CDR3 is TGTGCCAGTAGTATGGCAGGGGAAGAAAAACTGTTTTTT. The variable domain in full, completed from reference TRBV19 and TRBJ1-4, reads DGGITQSPKYLFRKEGQNVTLSCEQNLNHDAMYWYRQDPGQGLRLIYYSQIVNDFQKGDIAEGYSVSREKKESFPLTVTSAQKNPTAFYLCASSMAGEEKLFFGSGTQLSVL.

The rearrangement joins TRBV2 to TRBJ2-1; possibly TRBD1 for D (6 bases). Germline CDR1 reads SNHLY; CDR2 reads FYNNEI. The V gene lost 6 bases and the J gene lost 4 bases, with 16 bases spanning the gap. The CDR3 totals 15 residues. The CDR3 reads CASSPPSRGYNEQFF. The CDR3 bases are TGTGCCAGCAGCCCACCGTCTAGGGGGTACAATGAGCAGTTCTTC.

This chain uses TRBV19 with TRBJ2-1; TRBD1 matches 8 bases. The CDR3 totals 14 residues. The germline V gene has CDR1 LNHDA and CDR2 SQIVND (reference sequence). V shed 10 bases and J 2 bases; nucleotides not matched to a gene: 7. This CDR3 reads CATCGQGPYNEQFF. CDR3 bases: TGTGCCACCTGCGGACAGGGCCCCTACAATGAGCAGTTCTTC. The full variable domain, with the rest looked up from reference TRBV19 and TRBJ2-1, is DGGITQSPKYLFRKEGQNVTLSCEQNLNHDAMYWYRQDPGQGLRLIYYSQIVNDFQKGDIAEGYSVSREKKESFPLTVTSAQKNPTAFYLCATCGQGPYNEQFFGPGTRLTVL.

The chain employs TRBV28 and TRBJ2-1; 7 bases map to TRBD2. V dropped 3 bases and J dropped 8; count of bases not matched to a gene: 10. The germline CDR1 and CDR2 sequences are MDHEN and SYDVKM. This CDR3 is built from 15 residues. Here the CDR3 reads CASSFLAGVQDEQFF. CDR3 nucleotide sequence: TGTGCCAGCAGTTTCTTGGCGGGGGTTCAGGATGAGCAGTTCTTC.

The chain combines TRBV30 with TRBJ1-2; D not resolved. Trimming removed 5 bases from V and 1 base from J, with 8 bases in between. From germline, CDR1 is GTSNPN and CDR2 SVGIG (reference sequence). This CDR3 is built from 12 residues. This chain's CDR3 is CAWGRLNYGYTF. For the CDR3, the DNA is TGTGCCTGGGGACGTCTTAACTATGGCTACACCTTC.

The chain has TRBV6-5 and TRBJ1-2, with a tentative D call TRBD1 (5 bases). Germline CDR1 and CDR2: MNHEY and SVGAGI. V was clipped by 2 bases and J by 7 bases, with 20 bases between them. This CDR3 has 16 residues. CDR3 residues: CASSYRPLGLGAGYTF. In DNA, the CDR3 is TGTGCCAGCAGTTACCGACCCCTGGGTCTCGGGGCTGGCTACACCTTC.

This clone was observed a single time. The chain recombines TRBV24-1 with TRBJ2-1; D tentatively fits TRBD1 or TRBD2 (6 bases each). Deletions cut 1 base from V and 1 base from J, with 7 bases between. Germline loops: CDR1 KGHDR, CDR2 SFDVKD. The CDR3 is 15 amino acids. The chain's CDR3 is CATSDLGGSYNEQFF. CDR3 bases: TGTGCCACCAGTGATTTAGGGGGGTCCTACAATGAGCAGTTCTTC.